This T cell receptor (beta chain) was retrieved from a study of CD8 T cells in ankylosing spondylitis. The germline CDR1 and CDR2 sequences are SGHVS and FQNEAQ. V lost 2 bases to trimming and J lost 4 bases; unmatched junction nucleotides: 10. The CDR3 has 17 residues. From the 5' RACE reads, TCRdb called clonotypes with MiXCR, one entry per CDR3 protein. This sample carries 200,000 to 250,000 distinct CDR3 sequences, about 10% of them seen once, and the ten largest clones take under 7%. The source material was blood, either unsorted or a sorted T cell fraction (not recorded which). V gene TRBV7-8 combines with J gene TRBJ1-1, with 10 bases matching TRBD1. The sequence was obtained from a male donor with ankylosing spondylitis or in good health (not recorded which). The CDR3 region has the DNA TGTGCCAGCAGCTTATTAGCCGGGACAGGGGTGGGCACTGAAGCTTTCTTT. It encodes CASSLLAGTGVGTEAFF.